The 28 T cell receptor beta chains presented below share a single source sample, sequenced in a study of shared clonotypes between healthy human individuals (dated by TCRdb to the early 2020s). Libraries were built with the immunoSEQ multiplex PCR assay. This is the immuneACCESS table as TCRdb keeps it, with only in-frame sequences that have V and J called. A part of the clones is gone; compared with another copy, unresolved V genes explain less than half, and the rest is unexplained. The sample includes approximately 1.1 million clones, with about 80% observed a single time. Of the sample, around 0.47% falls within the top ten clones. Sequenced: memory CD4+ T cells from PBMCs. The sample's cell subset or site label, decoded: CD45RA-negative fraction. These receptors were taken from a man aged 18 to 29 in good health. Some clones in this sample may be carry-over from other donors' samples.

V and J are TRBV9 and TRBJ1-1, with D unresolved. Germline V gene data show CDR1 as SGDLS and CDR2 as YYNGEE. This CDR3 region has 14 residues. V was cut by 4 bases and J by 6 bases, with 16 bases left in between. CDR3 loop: CASSPYRDMAEAFF. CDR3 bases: TGTGCCAGCAGCCCCTACAGAGACATGGCTGAAGCTTTCTTT.

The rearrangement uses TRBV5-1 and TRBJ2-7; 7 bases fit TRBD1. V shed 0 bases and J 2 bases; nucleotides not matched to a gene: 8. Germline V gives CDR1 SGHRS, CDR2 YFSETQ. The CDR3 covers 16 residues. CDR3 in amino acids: CASSLAGQGVPYEQYF. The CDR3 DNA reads TGCGCCAGCAGCTTGGCCGGCCAGGGGGTCCCCTACGAGCAGTACTTC.

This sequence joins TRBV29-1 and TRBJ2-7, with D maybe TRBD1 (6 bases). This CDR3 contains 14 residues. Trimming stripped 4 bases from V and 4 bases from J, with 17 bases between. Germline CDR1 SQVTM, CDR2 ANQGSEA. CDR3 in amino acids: CSVVFGTRQYEQYF. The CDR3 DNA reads TGCAGCGTTGTCTTCGGGACACGACAATACGAGCAGTACTTC.

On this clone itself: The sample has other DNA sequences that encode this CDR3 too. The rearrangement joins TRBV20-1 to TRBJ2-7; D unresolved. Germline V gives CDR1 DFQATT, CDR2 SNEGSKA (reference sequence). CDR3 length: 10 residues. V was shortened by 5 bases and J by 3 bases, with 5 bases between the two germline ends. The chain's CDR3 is CSAQSYEQYF. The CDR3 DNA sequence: TGCAGTGCTCAAAGCTACGAGCAGTACTTC.

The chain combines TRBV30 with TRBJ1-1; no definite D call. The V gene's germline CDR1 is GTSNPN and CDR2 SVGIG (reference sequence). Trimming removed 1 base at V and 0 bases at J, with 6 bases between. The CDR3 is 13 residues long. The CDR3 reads CAWSEGVNTEAFF. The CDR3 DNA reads TGTGCCTGGAGTGAGGGCGTGAACACTGAAGCTTTCTTT.

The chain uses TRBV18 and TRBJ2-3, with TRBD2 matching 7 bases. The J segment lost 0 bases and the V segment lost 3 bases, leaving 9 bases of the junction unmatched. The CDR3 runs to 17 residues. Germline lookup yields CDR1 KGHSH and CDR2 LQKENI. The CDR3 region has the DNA TGTGCCAGCTCACCCCTCGGCTCTAGCGGAAGCACAGATACGCAGTATTTT. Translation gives CASSPLGSSGSTDTQYF. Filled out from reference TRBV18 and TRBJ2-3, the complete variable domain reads NAGVMQNPRHLVRRRGQEARLRCSPMKGHSHVYWYRQLPEEGLKFMVYLQKENIIDESGMPKERFSAEFPKEGPSILRIQQVVRGDSAAYFCASSPLGSSGSTDTQYFGPGTRLTVL.

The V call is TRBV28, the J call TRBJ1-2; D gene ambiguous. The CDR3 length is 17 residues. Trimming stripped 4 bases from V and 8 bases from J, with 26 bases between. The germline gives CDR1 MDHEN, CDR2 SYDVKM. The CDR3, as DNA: TGTGCCAGCAGTTCGTTACGGACCACGGACTCCATCAGAGGCTACACCTTC. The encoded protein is CASSSLRTTDSIRGYTF.

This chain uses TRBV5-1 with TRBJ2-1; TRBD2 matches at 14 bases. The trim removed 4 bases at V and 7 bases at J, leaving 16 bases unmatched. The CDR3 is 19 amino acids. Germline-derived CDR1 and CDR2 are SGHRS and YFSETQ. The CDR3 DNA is TGCGCCAGCAGCGGACAGCTAGGACTAGCGGGAGGCCGGGGGAATGAGCAGTTCTTC. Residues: CASSGQLGLAGGRGNEQFF.

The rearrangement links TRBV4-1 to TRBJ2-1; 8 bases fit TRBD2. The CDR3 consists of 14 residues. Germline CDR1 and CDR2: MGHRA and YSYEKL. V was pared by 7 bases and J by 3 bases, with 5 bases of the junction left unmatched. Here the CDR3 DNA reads TGCGCCAGCAACGGGGCGGGGGGCTACAATGAGCAGTTCTTC. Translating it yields CASNGAGGYNEQFF.

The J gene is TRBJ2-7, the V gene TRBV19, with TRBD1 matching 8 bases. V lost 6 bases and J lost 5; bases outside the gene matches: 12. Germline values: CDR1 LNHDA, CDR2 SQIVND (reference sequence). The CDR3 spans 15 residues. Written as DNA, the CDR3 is TGTGCCAGTAGAACCTCCGGGACAGGCGGCCACGAGCAGTACTTC. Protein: CASRTSGTGGHEQYF.

CDR3 DNA: TGTGCCAGCTCATCGACAGGGTTGGCCGGGGAGCTGTTTTTT. Encoded protein: CASSSTGLAGELFF. The chain links TRBV18 to TRBJ2-2; 7 nucleotides match TRBD1. V dropped 5 bases and J dropped 6; count of bases not matched to a gene: 6. The CDR3 has 14 amino acids. Germline CDR1 and CDR2: KGHSH and LQKENI.

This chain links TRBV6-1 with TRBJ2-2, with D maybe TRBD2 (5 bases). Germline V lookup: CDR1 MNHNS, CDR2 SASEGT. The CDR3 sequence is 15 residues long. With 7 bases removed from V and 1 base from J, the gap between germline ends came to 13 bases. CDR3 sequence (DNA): TGTGCCAGCAACGGCGTTAGCGTGAACACCGGGGAGCTGTTTTTT. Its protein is CASNGVSVNTGELFF.

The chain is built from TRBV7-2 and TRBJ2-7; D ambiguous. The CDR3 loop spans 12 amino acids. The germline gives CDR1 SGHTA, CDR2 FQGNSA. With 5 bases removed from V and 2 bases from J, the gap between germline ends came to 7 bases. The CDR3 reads CASSVQTYEQYF. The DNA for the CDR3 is TGTGCCAGCAGCGTACAAACCTACGAGCAGTACTTC.

The CDR3 loop is CASSLDLPGYTF. In nucleotides, the CDR3 is TGTGCCAGCAGCTTAGATTTGCCGGGCTACACCTTC. The chain employs TRBV13 and TRBJ1-2; D is unclear. This CDR3 has 12 residues. Trimming removed 1 base at V and 8 bases at J, with 8 bases between. Germline CDR1 is PRHDT and CDR2 is FYEKMQ (reference sequence).

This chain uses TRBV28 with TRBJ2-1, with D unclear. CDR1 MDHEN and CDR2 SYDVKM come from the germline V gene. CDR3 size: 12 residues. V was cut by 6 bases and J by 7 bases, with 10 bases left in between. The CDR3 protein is CASRGRYNEQFF. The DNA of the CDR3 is TGTGCCAGCAGAGGTAGGTATAATGAGCAGTTCTTC.

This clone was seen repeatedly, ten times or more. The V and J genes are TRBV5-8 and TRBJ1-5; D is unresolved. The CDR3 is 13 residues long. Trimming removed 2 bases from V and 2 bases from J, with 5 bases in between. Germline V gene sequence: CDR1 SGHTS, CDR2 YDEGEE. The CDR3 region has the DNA TGTGCCAGCAGCTTCCAGGGCAATCAGCCCCAGCATTTT. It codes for CASSFQGNQPQHF.

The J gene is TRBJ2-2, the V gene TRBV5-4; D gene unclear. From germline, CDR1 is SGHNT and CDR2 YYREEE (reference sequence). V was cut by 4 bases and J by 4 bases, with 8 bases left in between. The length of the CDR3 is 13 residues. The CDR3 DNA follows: TGTGCCAGCAGCACCGAGATCACCGGGGAGCTGTTTTTT. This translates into CASSTEITGELFF.

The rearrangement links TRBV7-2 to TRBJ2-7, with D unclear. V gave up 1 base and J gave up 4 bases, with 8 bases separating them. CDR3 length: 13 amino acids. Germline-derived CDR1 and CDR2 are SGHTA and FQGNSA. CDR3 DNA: TGTGCCAGCAGCTTAGGGATTGGGTACGAGCAGTACTTC. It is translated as CASSLGIGYEQYF.

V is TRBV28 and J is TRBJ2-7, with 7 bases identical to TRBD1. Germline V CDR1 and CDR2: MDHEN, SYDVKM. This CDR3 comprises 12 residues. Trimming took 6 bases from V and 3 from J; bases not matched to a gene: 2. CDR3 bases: TGTGCCAGCAGGCAGGGGGTCTACGAGCAGTACTTC. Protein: CASRQGVYEQYF.

DNA of the CDR3: TGTGCCAGCAGCGCCGGGACTAGCGGGTCCTACGAGCAGTACTTC. This encodes CASSAGTSGSYEQYF. V usage is TRBV6-5 and J usage is TRBJ2-7; the match to TRBD2 covers 12 bases. This CDR3 contains 15 residues. After removal of 6 bases from V and 1 base from J, the junction contained 4 bases not matched to a gene. Germline loops: CDR1 MNHEY, CDR2 SVGAGI.

For the CDR3, the DNA is TGTGCCAGCAGTGAAGTCGCGCTCACCATATATTTT. Translation gives CASSEVALTIYF. The rearrangement uses TRBV6-1 and TRBJ1-3, with unresolved D. Germline V gene sequence: CDR1 MNHNS, CDR2 SASEGT. The CDR3 sequence is 12 residues long. Trimming left V 1 base short and J 9 bases short, with 7 bases between.

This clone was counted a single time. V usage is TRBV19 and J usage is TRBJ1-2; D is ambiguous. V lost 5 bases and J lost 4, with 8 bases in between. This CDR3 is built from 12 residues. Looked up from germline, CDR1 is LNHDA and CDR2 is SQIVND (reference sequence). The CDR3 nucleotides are TGTGCCAGTAGTGGTGGAACCTATGGCTACACCTTC. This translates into CASSGGTYGYTF.

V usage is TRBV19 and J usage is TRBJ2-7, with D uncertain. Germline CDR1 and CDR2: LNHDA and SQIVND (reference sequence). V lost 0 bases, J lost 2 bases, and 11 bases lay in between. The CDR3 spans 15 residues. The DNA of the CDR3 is TGTGCCAGTAGTATAGACCCTGCTAGGACCTACGAGCAGTACTTC. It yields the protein CASSIDPARTYEQYF.

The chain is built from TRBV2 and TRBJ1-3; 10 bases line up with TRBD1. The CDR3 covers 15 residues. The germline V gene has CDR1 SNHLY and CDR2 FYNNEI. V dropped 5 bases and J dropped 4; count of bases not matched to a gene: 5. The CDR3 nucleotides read TGTGCCAGCAGTCGACAGGGGGCGGCCGGAAACACCATATATTTT. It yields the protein CASSRQGAAGNTIYF.

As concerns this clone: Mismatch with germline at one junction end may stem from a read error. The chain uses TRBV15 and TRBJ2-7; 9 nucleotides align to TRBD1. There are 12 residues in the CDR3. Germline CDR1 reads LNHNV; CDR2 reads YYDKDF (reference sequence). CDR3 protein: CATHSGTGTSPF. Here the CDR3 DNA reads TGTGCCACCCATTCCGGGACAGGGACTTCCCCCTTC.

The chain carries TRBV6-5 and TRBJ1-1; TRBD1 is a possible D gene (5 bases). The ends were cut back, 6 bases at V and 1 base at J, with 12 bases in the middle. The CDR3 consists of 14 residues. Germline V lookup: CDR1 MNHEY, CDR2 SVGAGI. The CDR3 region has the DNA TGTGCCAGCAGGTCGGGGACCGGGAACACTGAAGCTTTCTTT. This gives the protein CASRSGTGNTEAFF.

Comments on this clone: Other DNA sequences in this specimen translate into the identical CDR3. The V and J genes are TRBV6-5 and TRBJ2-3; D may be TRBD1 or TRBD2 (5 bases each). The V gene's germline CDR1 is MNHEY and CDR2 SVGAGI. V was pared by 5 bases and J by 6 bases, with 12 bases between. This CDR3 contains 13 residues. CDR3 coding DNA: TGTGCCAGCAGTCCCCCGGGGACGGATACGCAGTATTTT. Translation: CASSPPGTDTQYF.

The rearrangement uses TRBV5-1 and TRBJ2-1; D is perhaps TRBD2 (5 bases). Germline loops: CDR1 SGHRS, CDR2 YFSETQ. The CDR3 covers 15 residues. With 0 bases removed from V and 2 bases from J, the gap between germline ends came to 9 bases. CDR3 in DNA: TGCGCCAGCAGCTTGGTGGGAGTCCCCTACAATGAGCAGTTCTTC. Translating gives CASSLVGVPYNEQFF.